A single TCR beta chain is shown here with its context. This record comes from a study of blood T cell repertoires in COVID-19. For the study at large: Spain, Italy and the United States supplied samples that represented acute and convalescent COVID-19. The analysed material was cDNA or gDNA that came from T cells, B-cell-depleted T cells, or PBMCs.

Authors' data handling: How many nucleated cells were present was estimated from reference gene primer amplification. The method was immunoSEQ multiplex PCR; TCRdb's version includes in-frame clones alone and lacks a portion of them. The DNA was the basis for D and trimming; V, J and clone size are from that table. The profile shows about 71,000 clones, around 76% of them singletons. The receptor was derived from an elderly woman with acute or convalescent COVID-19. The sequenced sample was peripheral blood.

The CDR3 here is CASRQGTSANYEQYF. CDR3 nucleotides: TGTGCCAGCAGGCAGGGGACTAGCGCTAACTACGAGCAGTACTTC. The chain joins TRBV27 to TRBJ2-7, with 10 bases lining up with TRBD2. The germline gives CDR1 MNHEY, CDR2 SMNVEV (reference sequence). The CDR3 consists of 15 residues. V shed 6 bases, J shed 3 bases, and the junction held 8 bases outside the gene matches.